Shown below are 19 T cell receptor beta chains from a single sample sequenced in a study of regulatory T cells in long-lasting Graves disease. Time point indicated: persistent/refractory GD, antithyroid drugs over 5 years with positive TRAb. There was RNA extracted from PBMCs, and the TCR library was made from it. iRepertoire HTBI primers and Arm-PCR of CDR3 regions built TCR beta libraries. TCRdb fed the multiplex PCR reads into MiXCR, producing one record per CDR3 protein. The repertoire holds about 470,000 distinct CDR3 sequences, with about 22% as singletons. Material: peripheral blood mononuclear cells (PBMCs), obtained when the disease was refractory, from a patient treated with antithyroid drugs. These receptors all stem from a female donor with Graves disease.

This clonotype was detected a few times. V gene TRBV6-2 or TRBV6-3 combines with J gene TRBJ2-1, with D unclear. Trimming shortened V by 4 bases and J by 4 bases, and 17 bases separated the two germline ends. CDR1 and CDR2 from the germline V gene are MNHEY and SVGEGT. The CDR3 is 16 residues long. As DNA, the CDR3 is TGTGCCAGCAGTTTCCCTCCAGAGGAGAGATACAATGAGCAGTTCTTC. Its translation: CASSFPPEERYNEQFF.

This clonotype was seen at least ten times. The chain couples TRBV7-2 to TRBJ1-1; D not certain. The V gene lost 7 bases and the J gene lost 1 base, with 13 bases spanning the gap. Germline CDR1 is SGHTA and CDR2 is FQGNSA. CDR3 length: 14 residues. CDR3 nucleotide sequence: TGTGCCAGCACTTCACGGGCTGGGAACACTGAAGCTTTCTTT. Translating gives CASTSRAGNTEAFF.

The CDR3, as DNA: TGTGCCAGCTCACCAGAAGATACGCAGTATTTT. It is translated as CASSPEDTQYF. The chain is built from TRBV18 and TRBJ2-3; no clear D. V lost 2 bases and J lost 5, with 2 bases in between. The CDR3 sequence is 11 residues long. Germline V gene lookup returns CDR1 KGHSH and CDR2 LQKENI.

In its sample, this clonotype was seen many times. The genes are TRBV6-1 and TRBJ2-6, with 11 bases identical to TRBD2. Losses at the gene ends were 6 bases for V and 2 bases for J; bases not matched to a gene: 6. Germline V gene lookup returns CDR1 MNHNS and CDR2 SASEGT. The CDR3 length is 17 residues. CDR3 loop: CASRTPTSGAGANVLTF. The CDR3 region has the DNA TGTGCCAGCAGGACCCCGACTAGCGGGGCTGGGGCCAACGTCCTGACTTTC.

This sequence joins TRBV5-6 and TRBJ1-1, with D perhaps TRBD1 (6 bases). V gave up 0 bases and J gave up 4 bases, with 10 bases separating them. This CDR3 region has 14 residues. Germline assignment: CDR1 SGHDT and CDR2 YYEEEE. In DNA form, the CDR3 reads TGTGCCAGCAGCTTGGAGGACAGACGCACTGAAGCTTTCTTT. Its protein is CASSLEDRRTEAFF.

The V call is TRBV29-1, the J call TRBJ2-7; perhaps TRBD1 as D (6 bases). Germline CDR1 SQVTM, CDR2 ANQGSEA. Trimming removed 6 bases from V and 2 bases from J, with 17 bases in between. The CDR3 is made up of 14 amino acids. The CDR3 spells CSVITWDTTYEQYF. The CDR3 DNA reads TGCAGCGTCATTACTTGGGACACCACCTACGAGCAGTACTTC.

This clonotype has at least ten counts. The rearrangement uses TRBV19 and TRBJ2-7, with D possibly being TRBD2 (5 bases). The CDR3 loop spans 17 amino acids. Trimming pared 3 bases from V and 1 base from J, leaving 19 bases between. Germline CDR1 and CDR2: LNHDA and SQIVND (reference sequence). CDR3 in amino acids: CASSIRGGLARSYEQYF. The CDR3 bases are TGTGCCAGTAGTATTCGCGGTGGGCTAGCACGGTCCTACGAGCAGTACTTC.

With regard to this clonotype: A much bigger clone sits one base away, suggesting this may be a read error. The gene calls are TRBV28 and TRBJ1-3; TRBD1 agrees at 7 bases. This CDR3 is built from 16 residues. The germline CDR1 and CDR2 sequences are MDHEN and SYDVKM. CDR3 protein: CTSSLYRGLAGNTIYF. CDR3 bases: TGTACCAGCAGCCTCTACAGGGGTTTAGCTGGAAACACCATATATTTT.

This clonotype was observed a handful of times. The chain combines TRBV20-1 with TRBJ2-7; D gene unclear. The V end was cut by 1 base, the J end by 4 bases, with 8 bases between. The germline CDR1 and CDR2 sequences are DFQATT and SNEGSKA (reference sequence). This CDR3 has 12 residues. CDR3 bases: TGCAGTGCTAGAGTGGTTGCGTACGAGCAGTACTTC. Amino acids: CSARVVAYEQYF.

In its sample, this clonotype was seen a few times. The V call is TRBV6-5, the J call TRBJ2-5; D unresolved. CDR1 is MNHEY and CDR2 is SVGAGI in the germline V gene. This CDR3 comprises 16 residues. V was cut by 2 bases and J by 4 bases, with 17 bases left in between. The CDR3 DNA reads TGTGCCAGCAGTTACCGTGTGCCTGCTAGAATAGAGACCCAGTACTTC. As protein: CASSYRVPARIETQYF.

This clonotype was counted ten times or more. The gene calls are TRBV7-3 and TRBJ2-2; D possibly corresponds to TRBD2 (6 bases). Trimming shortened V by 5 bases and J by 7 bases, and 11 bases separated the two germline ends. CDR3 size: 13 residues. The germline V gene encodes CDR1 SGHTA and CDR2 FQGTGA. CDR3 DNA sequence: TGTGCCAGCAGCCCCACTAGCCTCGGGGAGCTGTTTTTT. It yields the protein CASSPTSLGELFF. Together with reference TRBV7-3 and TRBJ2-2, the CDR3 gives the full variable domain: GAGVSQTPSNKVTEKGKYVELRCDPISGHTALYWYRQSLGQGPEFLIYFQGTGAADDSGLPNDRFFAVRPEGSVSTLKIQRTERGDSAVYLCASSPTSLGELFFGEGSRLTVL.

This clonotype occurred many times. This chain uses TRBV27 with TRBJ1-2, with TRBD1 identical over 9 bases. The CDR3 is made up of 15 amino acids. From germline, CDR1 is MNHEY and CDR2 SMNVEV (reference sequence). After removal of 2 bases from V and 4 bases from J, the junction contained 5 bases not matched to a gene. The chain's CDR3 is CASSLTGQGTYGYTF. The CDR3 coding sequence is TGTGCCAGCAGTTTAACGGGACAGGGCACCTATGGCTACACCTTC.

The table lists this clonotype with a few counts. V usage is TRBV10-3 and J usage is TRBJ1-1, with 9 bases fitting TRBD1. The CDR3 length is 15 residues. The germline V gene encodes CDR1 ENHRY and CDR2 SYGVKD. J lost 3 bases, V lost 6 bases, and 8 bases had no gene match. CDR3 in amino acids: CAISPTDRGDTEAFF. CDR3 DNA sequence: TGTGCCATCAGCCCCACCGACAGGGGGGACACTGAAGCTTTCTTT.

Notes on this clonotype: This could be a read error, since a much larger clone is one nucleotide away. This chain links TRBV24-1 with TRBJ1-1, with 12 nucleotides matching TRBD1. CDR3 length: 15 residues. The germline V gene has CDR1 KGHDR and CDR2 SFDVKD. CDR3 in DNA: TGTGCCATCAGTGATACCGGGACAGGGGGCTCTGAAGCTTTCTTT. It specifies CAISDTGTGGSEAFF.

V gene TRBV4-1 combines with J gene TRBJ1-1, with D perhaps matching TRBD1 (5 bases). Germline loops: CDR1 MGHRA, CDR2 YSYEKL. Trimming took 1 base from V and 4 from J, leaving 16 bases between them. The CDR3 has 16 amino acids. The CDR3 DNA reads as TGCGCCAGCAGCCAAGGAGGCAGGGATCGATCCACTGAAGCTTTCTTT. Translated: CASSQGGRDRSTEAFF.

The chain recombines TRBV10-3 with TRBJ2-2; TRBD1 matches 7 bases. Germline CDR1 is ENHRY and CDR2 is SYGVKD. This CDR3 is built from 15 residues. Losses at the gene ends were 6 bases for V and 1 base for J; bases not matched to a gene: 5. The CDR3: CAIRSDRKNTGELFF. The CDR3 DNA is TGTGCCATCAGATCGGACAGGAAGAACACCGGGGAGCTGTTTTTT.

This clonotype was seen a few times. V is TRBV15 and J is TRBJ2-1; no clear D gene. Germline assignment: CDR1 LNHNV and CDR2 YYDKDF (reference sequence). V lost 0 bases and J 10 bases, leaving 16 bases between the germline ends. The CDR3 length is 15 residues. CDR3 bases: TGTGCCACCAGCAGAGATCTGGGGTGGGGAATCGAGCAGTTCTTC. Its protein is CATSRDLGWGIEQFF.

This clonotype has a handful of counts. This sequence joins TRBV28 and TRBJ2-7, with D perhaps matching TRBD1 (6 bases). V was pared by 7 bases and J by 6 bases, with 22 bases between. This CDR3 has 15 residues. Germline V gene lookup returns CDR1 MDHEN and CDR2 SYDVKM. CDR3 DNA: TGTGCCAGCACCCTCCATGCGGGCAGGGGTAGCGAGCAGTACTTC. Protein product: CASTLHAGRGSEQYF.

Points on this clonotype: A much more abundant neighbour one base away suggests this may be a read error. The chain carries TRBV29-1 and TRBJ2-5; D is tentatively TRBD1 or TRBD2 (5 bases each). CDR3 length: 13 residues. Trimming took 6 bases from V and 5 from J, leaving 16 bases between them. CDR1 and CDR2 from the germline V gene are SQVTM and ANQGSEA. This CDR3 reads CSVGVRVRETQYF. Written as DNA, the CDR3 is TGCAGCGTGGGGGTCAGGGTTCGGGAGACCCAGTACTTC.